The source of this TCR beta chain is a study of early T cells in non-severe SARS-CoV-2 infection. CDR1 is SEHNR and CDR2 is FQNEAQ in the germline V gene (reference sequence). V lost 3 bases and J 6 bases, leaving 13 bases between the germline ends. The CDR3 consists of 14 residues. TCRdb processed the 5' RACE reads anew with MiXCR; each CDR3 protein has one entry. Of about 64,000 distinct CDR3 sequences in the sample, approximately 10% are singletons; the top ten hold about 2.7%. This clonotype appeared a few times. The specimen comprised whole blood, sampled at baseline. The source is an adult who was a healthcare worker with PCR-confirmed SARS-CoV-2 infection or an uninfected control (not recorded which). The chain combines TRBV7-9 with TRBJ2-3, with D perhaps matching TRBD2 (6 bases). CDR3 nucleotides: TGTGCCAGCAGCTTTGAGTTAAGCGGGGATACGCAGTATTTT. This sequence encodes CASSFELSGDTQYF.